The source of this TCR beta chain is a study of blood T cells in healthy people across ages. The use of a sample-barcoded 5' primer and a J-beta primer mix characterized a second PCR of roughly 6 to 11 cycles. Each CDR3 protein is one row after TCRdb ran MiXCR on the 5' RACE reads. The sample comprises hundreds of thousands of distinct CDR3 sequences, 24% of which are singletons, and 8.7% rests with the top ten. The table lists this clonotype with a few counts. Per sample, at least 5 micrograms of total RNA were extracted. The same data also contributed to another study, on T cells of mothers and their children.

The source is a boy aged 10-17 years in good health. The material sequenced was blood.

The CDR3 loop reads CASSPWGTDNSPLHF. Here the CDR3 DNA reads TGTGCCAGCAGCCCGTGGGGAACAGATAATTCACCCCTCCACTTT. The chain recombines TRBV7-2 with TRBJ1-6; D unclear. This CDR3 is built from 15 residues. Germline lookup yields CDR1 SGHTA and CDR2 FQGNSA. The V gene lost 5 bases and the J gene lost 5 bases, with 13 bases spanning the gap.